Below, one T cell receptor (beta chain) is given with its context. Its recognized antigen is unknown. Base-call qualities are not available, and no considerably larger clone is one nucleotide away. These data originate in a study of Ad26.COV2.S vaccination and SARS-CoV-2 variants (dated by TCRdb to the early 2020s). Regarding the study in general: The specificity and breadth of SARS-CoV-2-reactive T cell receptors after Ad26.COV2.S vaccination were assessed by TCRbeta repertoire sequencing. The TCR-sequenced set comprised roughly 30 samples: about 19 Ad26.COV2.S vaccine recipients, 5 placebo recipients and 8 SARS-CoV-2 convalescent individuals.

This specimen's time point label, per the study, means: individuals recovered from natural SARS-CoV-2 infection. TCRbeta CDR3 regions were sequenced with the immunoSEQ Assay. After extraction, genomic DNA underwent amplification by bias-controlled multiplex PCR, followed by high-throughput sequencing. Turning to the authors' computational methods: To quantify the absolute abundance of each unique TCRbeta CDR3 region, sequences were collapsed and filtered. T cell fraction was estimated by normalization of TCRbeta template counts to usable DNA, with usable DNA being measured through amplification of reference genes present in all nucleated cells. Repertoire TCRs were annotated as SARS-CoV-2-specific when V gene, CDR3 amino acid sequence and J gene were exactly matched to a known reactive TCR set. The reference SARS-CoV-2 TCR set was obtained from MIRA and was filtered for enrichment in COVID-19-positive ImmuneCODE repertoires, whereby public or cross-reactive TCRs were removed. Using the MIRA antigens, annotated TCRs were further analysed by specific ORF or by position within an ORF. Breadth was defined as annotated unique rearrangements over total unique productive rearrangements; depth was the summed frequency of those rearrangements. Two-sided Wilcoxon rank-sum tests were applied when comparing TCR breadth between groups. TCRdb obtained this table from immuneACCESS and retained in-frame rearrangements with V and J assigned. These tables miss some clones; where compared with another copy, unresolved V genes account for less than half of the shortfall, and the remainder is unexplained. V, J and clone size were drawn from that table, and D and trimming were deduced from the DNA. The sample table lists 75,000 to 100,000 clones, 82% of them with a count of one. Roughly 15% of the sample comes from the top ten.

Broader findings and caveats from the paper: Non-spike TCR breadth was comparable between vaccine and placebo recipients, consistent with the vaccine containing only spike. After vaccination, spike-specific CD8+ and CD4+ T cell responses were reported to show substantial breadth. Higher spike-specific TCR breadth was observed in Ad26.COV2.S recipients than in placebo recipients (P = 0.0014). The authors noted that the TCR breadth and depth analyses may have underestimated total T cell responses.

V is clipped by 0 bases and J by 4 bases, and the sequence between their germline boundaries is 12 bases long. The germline V gene supplies CDR1 MRHNA and CDR2 SNTAGT. Including the terminal cysteine and phenylalanine, the CDR3 comprises 15 residues. The only DNA kept is the CDR3, 45 bases in frame from the first base. The V and J genes are TRBV6-4 and TRBJ2-5, with a weak D call of TRBD1 (5 bases match). The sample consisted of peripheral blood, taken after recovery from COVID-19. The receptor was isolated from a human donor who had recovered from COVID-19. The DNA is TGTGCCAGCAGTGACTCGGGCAGGGTAGGAGAGACCCAGTACTTC. This sequence encodes CASSDSGRVGETQYF.